This T cell receptor beta chain is drawn from a study of beta chain features in type 1 diabetes. About the study: Age, gender and cell yields were alike across patients and healthy donors.

Overall study results and limits: Relative to healthy donors, patients appeared to have naive, central memory and Treg TCRB repertoires that were more similar.

This clone appeared many times. The antigen remains undetermined. One heparinised blood draw averaging around 120 mL was given by each donor. V shed 7 bases, J shed 3 bases, and the junction held 7 bases outside the gene matches. Germline CDR1 SQVTM, CDR2 ANQGSEA. CDR3 length: 13 residues. TCRB transcripts that were expressed got sequenced, as all of the isolated RNA had been reverse transcribed. Only in-frame clones appear in the TCRdb table, and some are missing; sequencing was by immunoSEQ multiplex PCR. There are about 150,000 clones in the sample; about 8.1% occur only once, and approximately 0.69% lies in the top ten.

V gene TRBV29-1 combines with J gene TRBJ2-7, with 9 positions matching TRBD1. The receptor was isolated from a man aged 18-30 years in good health. Sequenced: central memory CD4+ T cells from blood. CDR3 protein: CSGITGQGYEQYF. The CDR3 bases are TGCAGCGGCATAACGGGACAGGGCTACGAGCAGTACTTC.